What follows describes a single T cell receptor beta chain. The antigen is not known. The data were obtained in a study of regulatory T cells in long-lasting Graves disease. Study-wide points: The researchers studied only peripheral blood, not thyroid tissue. More public clonotypes were shared by persistent patients (under 3,000) than by new patients (more than 950). Repertoires from persistent disease leaned toward TRBV28, TRBJ1-2 and TRBJ2-5.

According to the study, TCR beta libraries were built with iRepertoire HTBI primers and CDR3-region Arm-PCR. TCRdb passed the multiplex PCR reads through MiXCR, listing each CDR3 protein once. The data contain 450,000 or so distinct CDR3 sequences, approximately 23% of them seen just once; the ten biggest clones take up under 15%. Time point defined: persistent/refractory GD, antithyroid drugs over 5 years with positive TRAb. Making the TCR library involved RNA that had been extracted from PBMCs. Tubes containing EDTA received approximately 9.8 milliliters of drawn peripheral blood. Losses at the gene ends were 5 bases for V and 3 bases for J; bases not matched to a gene: 18. Germline V gene data show CDR1 as SQVTM and CDR2 as ANQGSEA. The CDR3 runs 18 residues.

This specimen consisted of peripheral blood mononuclear cells (PBMCs), obtained when the disease was refractory, from a patient treated with antithyroid drugs. The V call is TRBV29-1, the J call TRBJ1-2; 10 bases align to TRBD1. This TCR came from a female donor with Graves disease. DNA of the CDR3: TGCAGCGTTTTAGGCGGGGGGACAGGGGCTTCGGGGGACTATGGCTACACCTTC. The encoded protein is CSVLGGGTGASGDYGYTF. The full variable domain, rest sourced from reference TRBV29-1 and TRBJ1-2, is SAVISQKPSRDICQRGTSLTIQCQVDSQVTMMFWYRQQPGQSLTLIATANQGSEATYESGFVIDKFPISRPNLTFSTLTVSNMSPEDSSIYLCSVLGGGTGASGDYGYTFGSGTRLTVV.